Sequencing of this T cell receptor beta chain was carried out in a study of beta chain features in type 1 diabetes. This clone came up a few times. Antigen: not known. After removal of 4 bases from V and 4 bases from J, the junction contained 11 bases not matched to a gene. The CDR3 has 17 residues. CDR1 and CDR2 (germline): MDHEN, SYDVKM. Study-wide findings and caveats: Across all four CD4+ subsets, people with type 1 diabetes showed modestly shorter TCRB CDR3s.

Expressed TCRB transcripts were sequenced because the isolated RNA had all been reverse transcribed beforehand. TCRdb's table, derived via immunoSEQ multiplex PCR, lists solely in-frame clones and lacks some. This sample yields more than 250,000 clones, of which around an eighth are seen a single time; 0.017% belongs to the top ten. The J gene is TRBJ2-7, the V gene TRBV28; 12 bases fit TRBD1. The sequence derives from a man aged 30-40 years with type 1 diabetes. Sequenced material: naive CD4+ T cells from blood. The CDR3 region has the DNA TGTGCCAGCAGTTGGTCTCATGGGACAGGGGGCTTTTACGAGCAGTACTTC. This gives the protein CASSWSHGTGGFYEQYF.